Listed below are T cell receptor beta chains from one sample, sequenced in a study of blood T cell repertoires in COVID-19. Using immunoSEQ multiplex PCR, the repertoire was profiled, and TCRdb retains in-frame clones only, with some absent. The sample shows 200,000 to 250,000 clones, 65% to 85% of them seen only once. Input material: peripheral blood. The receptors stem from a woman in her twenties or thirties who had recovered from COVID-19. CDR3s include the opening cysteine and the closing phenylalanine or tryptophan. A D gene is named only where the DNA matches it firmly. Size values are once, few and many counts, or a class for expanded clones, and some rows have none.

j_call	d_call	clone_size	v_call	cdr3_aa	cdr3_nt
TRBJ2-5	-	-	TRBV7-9	CASSLARREETQYF	TGTGCCAGCAGCTTAGCGAGACGGGAAGAGACCCAGTACTTC
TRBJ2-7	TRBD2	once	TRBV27	CASSLSLAGTYEQYF	TGTGCCAGCAGTTTAAGTCTAGCGGGGACCTACGAGCAGTACTTC
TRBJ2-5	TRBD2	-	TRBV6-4	CASSEGTSETRKTQYF	TGTGCCAGCAGTGAAGGTACTAGCGAGACAAGAAAGACCCAGTACTTC
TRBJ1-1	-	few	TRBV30	CAWTGTLDEAFF	TGTGCCTGGACCGGGACTCTGGATGAAGCTTTCTTT
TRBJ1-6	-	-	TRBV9	CASSVGGSYNSPLHF	TGTGCCAGCAGCGTCGGTGGTTCGTATAATTCACCCCTCCACTTT
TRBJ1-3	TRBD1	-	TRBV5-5	CASSLFPGTGGSGNTIYF	TGTGCCAGCAGCTTGTTCCCCGGGACAGGGGGCTCTGGAAACACCATATATTTT
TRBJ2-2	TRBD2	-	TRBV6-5	CASSTSRNTGELFF	TGTGCCAGCTCGACTAGCCGAAACACCGGGGAGCTGTTTTTT
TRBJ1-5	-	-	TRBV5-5	CASSLWRMGSEQPQHF	TGTGCCAGCAGCTTGTGGAGAATGGGTTCGGAGCAGCCCCAGCATTTT
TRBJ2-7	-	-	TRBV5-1	CASSLGGPPETYEQYF	TGCGCCAGCAGCTTGGGAGGGCCCCCCGAAACCTACGAGCAGTACTTC
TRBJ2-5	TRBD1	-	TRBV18	CATGGTGPETQYF	TGTGCCACCGGCGGGACAGGGCCAGAGACCCAGTACTTC
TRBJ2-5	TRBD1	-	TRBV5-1	CASSPTGYRETQYF	TGCGCCAGCAGCCCGACAGGGTATCGGGAGACCCAGTACTTC